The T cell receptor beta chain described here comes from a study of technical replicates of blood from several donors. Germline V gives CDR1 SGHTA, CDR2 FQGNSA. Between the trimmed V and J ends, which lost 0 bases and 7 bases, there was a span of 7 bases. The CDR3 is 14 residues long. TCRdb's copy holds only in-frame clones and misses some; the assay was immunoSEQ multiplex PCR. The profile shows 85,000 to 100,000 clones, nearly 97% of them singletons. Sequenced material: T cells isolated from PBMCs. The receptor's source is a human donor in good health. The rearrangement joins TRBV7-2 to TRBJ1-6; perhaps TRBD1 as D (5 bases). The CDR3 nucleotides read TGTGCCAGCAGCTTAGCGCAGGGAAATTCACCCCTCCACTTT. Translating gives CASSLAQGNSPLHF.